The T cell receptor (beta chain) under discussion was sequenced for a study of T cell responses to AZD1222 COVID-19 vaccine. General study findings and limits: Among AZD1222 vaccinees, only six or seven were seropositive at baseline. The sample set comprised mostly white British donors with more females, and clonal diversity was possibly underestimated.

V lost 6 bases to trimming and J lost 4 bases, with 14 bases between them. The CDR3 has 14 residues. Germline CDR1 and CDR2: MNHEY and SVGAGI. Here immunoSEQ multiplex PCR was the method, and the copy in TCRdb shows in-frame clones only, minus some. The sample lists 95,000 to 150,000 clones, about nine tenths seen once, with approximately 2.6% in the top ten. This clone was detected only once. Its antigen is undetermined. The sample consisted of peripheral blood, taken 28 days after the second AZD1222 dose. The rearrangement joins TRBV6-5 to TRBJ2-3; D is possibly TRBD1 or TRBD2 (5 bases each). The TCR comes from an adult who received the AZD1222 COVID-19 vaccine. The DNA for the CDR3 is TGTGCCAGCAGGCCCGGGACCGGCCCAGATACGCAGTATTTT. Protein: CASRPGTGPDTQYF.